Sequencing of this TCR beta chain was carried out in a study of spatial heterogeneity in lung cancer. Study details: Detected sequences consistently included more beta-chain ones than alpha-chain ones.

Broader study findings: The study found ubiquitous expanded tumor TCRs in blood more at resection than follow-up.

This sample's time point: sample taken at primary tumor resection. Whole RNA was taken from tumor, nontumor lung or frozen PBMC; it was then sequenced unsorted. Samples were obtained from approximately 76 donors, all untreated early-stage non-small cell lung cancer patients. V lost 3 bases to trimming and J lost 4 bases; unmatched junction nucleotides: 4. The germline V gene encodes CDR1 SQVTM and CDR2 ANQGSEA. The CDR3 sequence is 13 residues long. At least ten counts were recorded for this clonotype. As yet, its antigen is unknown. A distinct unique molecular identifier was carried by each TCR cDNA molecule. TCRdb used MiXCR to reprocess the 5' RACE reads, holding one entry per CDR3 protein. The sample records approximately 82,000 distinct CDR3 sequences, roughly 13% being singletons.

The clonotype originates from a male donor with early-stage non-small cell lung cancer. Sequences were derived from PBMCs, sampled at surgery. The chain has TRBV29-1 and TRBJ1-2; 8 bases are a match to TRBD1. CDR3 sequence reads: CSVDTGTGYGYTF. The CDR3, as DNA: TGCAGCGTTGATACCGGGACAGGCTATGGCTACACCTTC.